Below, 31 T cell receptor beta chains from the same sample are listed, as sequenced in a study of T cell repertoires in cytomegalovirus infection. TCRdb analysed the reads with MiXCR anew, one entry per CDR3 protein. The table lists around 450,000 distinct CDR3 sequences, approximately 31% of them singletons. Sequencing was carried out using PBMCs. These receptors all come from a human donor in good health (CMV status not recorded). Some clones in this sample may be carry-over from other donors' samples.

This sequence joins TRBV27 and TRBJ2-1; tentatively, D is TRBD1 (5 bases). The CDR3 is 16 residues long. Germline V gene lookup returns CDR1 MNHEY and CDR2 SMNVEV (reference sequence). The ends were cut back, 0 bases at V and 2 bases at J, with 11 bases in the middle. CDR3 sequence (DNA): TGTGCCAGCAGTTTATCGGCCAGGGTAACCTACAATGAGCAGTTCTTC. Translating it yields CASSLSARVTYNEQFF.

There are many counts of this clonotype. V usage is TRBV7-2 and J usage is TRBJ1-2; TRBD1 might be the D (5 bases). This CDR3 contains 18 residues. In germline, CDR1 is SGHTA, CDR2 FQGNSA. V was shortened by 4 bases and J by 7 bases, with 28 bases between the two germline ends. CDR3 coding DNA: TGTGCCAGCAGCTACAGATTTGACAGCGGTTGGTCGGCGGGTGGCTACACCTTC. This translates into CASSYRFDSGWSAGGYTF.

This clonotype was seen a handful of times. The rearrangement joins TRBV28 to TRBJ2-1, with 12 bases fitting TRBD1. Germline CDR1 and CDR2: MDHEN and SYDVKM. The V segment lost 6 bases and the J segment 6 bases; nucleotides outside the gene matches: 9. The length of the CDR3 is 16 residues. The CDR3 sequence: CASSSAGTGGRNEQFF. The CDR3 DNA reads as TGTGCCAGCAGCTCAGCGGGGACAGGGGGCCGCAATGAGCAGTTCTTC.

This clonotype was seen ten or more times. The CDR3 loop is CASSQPGRTKGEAFF. The CDR3 region has the DNA TGCGCCAGCAGCCAACCGGGACGGACAAAAGGTGAAGCTTTCTTT. The chain has TRBV4-1 and TRBJ1-1; D is possibly TRBD1 (5 bases). From germline, CDR1 is MGHRA and CDR2 YSYEKL. Trimming removed 2 bases from V and 7 bases from J, with 17 bases in between. The length of the CDR3 is 15 residues.

This clonotype appeared a few times. Here the CDR3 reads CASSLGGNNQPQHF. Written as DNA, the CDR3 is TGTGCCAGCAGTTTGGGTGGGAACAATCAGCCCCAGCATTTT. The rearrangement joins TRBV28 to TRBJ1-5; D unclear. The CDR3 runs to 14 residues. Looked up from germline, CDR1 is MDHEN and CDR2 is SYDVKM. V was trimmed by 3 bases and J by 3 bases, leaving 9 bases between them.

A few counts support this clonotype. The chain combines TRBV4-2 with TRBJ1-2; D perhaps matches TRBD1 (6 bases). The ends were cut back, 1 base at V and 4 bases at J, with 10 bases in the middle. The CDR3 totals 14 residues. Germline CDR1 LGHNA, CDR2 YNFKEQ. CDR3 sequence: CASSQADSSYGYTF. The DNA for the CDR3 is TGTGCCAGCAGCCAAGCGGACAGCTCCTATGGCTACACCTTC.

This clonotype has ten or more counts. The chain recombines TRBV6-2 or TRBV6-3 with TRBJ1-1; 7 bases fit TRBD1. CDR1 is MNHEY, CDR2 SVGEGT, per germline. After removal of 6 bases from V and 1 base from J, the junction contained 5 bases not matched to a gene. The CDR3 has 14 residues. In nucleotides, the CDR3 is TGTGCCAGCAGGCAGGGGGGGGGGAACACTGAAGCTTTCTTT. This encodes CASRQGGGNTEAFF.

The table lists this clonotype with a few counts. This rearrangement joins TRBV29-1 to TRBJ1-2; 12 bases map to TRBD1. The V gene's germline CDR1 is SQVTM and CDR2 ANQGSEA. The CDR3 runs 16 residues. V shed 6 bases and J 4 bases; nucleotides not matched to a gene: 12. The CDR3 coding sequence is TGCAGCGTCCCCAAGGGACAGGGGGCGCCGGTCTATGGCTACACCTTC. Translated: CSVPKGQGAPVYGYTF.

This clonotype occurred a few times. The V gene is TRBV7-2, the J gene TRBJ1-2; the D gene is possibly TRBD1 (5 bases). Germline CDR1 reads SGHTA; CDR2 reads FQGNSA. The CDR3 consists of 14 residues. Deletions cut 5 bases from V and 2 bases from J, with 12 bases between. The CDR3 here is CASSVRDPNYGYTF. CDR3 sequence (DNA): TGTGCCAGCAGCGTCCGGGACCCAAACTATGGCTACACCTTC.

In this sample, this clonotype turned up a few times. The chain employs TRBV12-3 or TRBV12-4 and TRBJ2-1; no reliable D call. This CDR3 has 15 residues. Trimming removed 5 bases at V and 0 bases at J, with 11 bases between. CDR3 residues: CASSTVQSSYNEQFF. DNA of the CDR3: TGTGCCAGCAGTACCGTCCAGAGCTCCTACAATGAGCAGTTCTTC.

This clonotype was detected only a few times. This chain joins TRBV9 and TRBJ1-1; D might be TRBD1 (6 bases). The CDR3 runs 16 residues. Germline V gene data show CDR1 as SGDLS and CDR2 as YYNGEE. Trimming pared 0 bases from V and 3 bases from J, leaving 15 bases between. CDR3 in amino acids: CASSVAEGPGDTEAFF. The CDR3 region has the DNA TGTGCCAGCAGCGTAGCTGAGGGCCCAGGGGACACTGAAGCTTTCTTT. Drawing the rest from reference TRBV9 and TRBJ1-1, the complete variable domain is DSGVTQTPKHLITATGQRVTLRCSPRSGDLSVYWYQQSLDQGLQFLIQYYNGEERAKGNILERFSAQQFPDLHSELNLSSLELGDSALYFCASSVAEGPGDTEAFFGQGTRLTVV.

The chain recombines TRBV5-1 with TRBJ2-7, with TRBD1 as a possible D gene (6 bases). The CDR3 has 12 residues. The V end was cut by 4 bases, the J end by 4 bases, with 9 bases between. Germline V gene sequence: CDR1 SGHRS, CDR2 YFSETQ. Written as DNA, the CDR3 is TGCGCCAGCAGCCAGGGGATGTACGAGCAGTACTTC. It codes for CASSQGMYEQYF.

This chain joins TRBV19 and TRBJ2-5; 9 bases map to TRBD1. Germline V gives CDR1 LNHDA, CDR2 SQIVND (reference sequence). The CDR3 loop spans 16 amino acids. V trimming: 5 bases; J trimming: 5 bases; junction bases outside the gene matches: 12. The CDR3, as DNA: TGTGCCAGTAGTGTATGGACAGGGGACCCGGGGGAGACCCAGTACTTC. Translation gives CASSVWTGDPGETQYF. Using reference TRBV19 and TRBJ2-5 for the parts outside the CDR3, the full variable domain is DGGITQSPKYLFRKEGQNVTLSCEQNLNHDAMYWYRQDPGQGLRLIYYSQIVNDFQKGDIAEGYSVSREKKESFPLTVTSAQKNPTAFYLCASSVWTGDPGETQYFGPGTRLLVL.

The chain links TRBV7-2 to TRBJ1-2, with TRBD1 matching over 7 bases. Germline V CDR1 and CDR2: SGHTA, FQGNSA. There are 14 residues in the CDR3. Trimming took 3 bases from V and 7 from J; bases not matched to a gene: 8. This CDR3 is CASSFPRGSGGYTF. DNA of the CDR3: TGTGCCAGCAGCTTCCCCAGGGGGTCGGGTGGCTACACCTTC.

The chain combines TRBV12-3 or TRBV12-4 with TRBJ2-1; TRBD1 matches 8 bases. CDR3 size: 15 residues. Trimming took 6 bases from V and 6 from J; bases not matched to a gene: 10. The CDR3 reads CASSPGTGVGNEQFF. The CDR3 DNA is TGTGCCAGCAGCCCCGGGACAGGCGTGGGCAATGAGCAGTTCTTC.

This clonotype has just a few counts. V and J are TRBV11-3 and TRBJ1-1, with 7 nucleotides matching TRBD1. V trimming: 5 bases; J trimming: 7 bases; junction bases outside the gene matches: 7. Germline loops: CDR1 SGHNT, CDR2 YENEEA. The CDR3 totals 13 residues. CDR3 sequence (DNA): TGTGCCAGCAGCCCGCGGTCAGGGGGTGAAGCTTTCTTT. Encoded protein: CASSPRSGGEAFF.

Notes on this clonotype: Sequence at one end of the junction differs from germline and may be a read error. CDR3 DNA: TGTGACAGCAGAACCCGGGAGCCTCTCGGGGAGACGCAGTATTTT. This translates into CDSRTREPLGETQYF. The chain carries TRBV7-9 and TRBJ2-3; tentative D call: TRBD2 (6 bases). The CDR3 extends over 15 amino acids. The germline V gene encodes CDR1 SEHNR and CDR2 FQNEAQ (reference sequence).

This clonotype was counted many times. The V call is TRBV7-8, the J call TRBJ2-7; the match to TRBD1 covers 7 bases. V trimming: 5 bases; J trimming: 5 bases; junction bases outside the gene matches: 9. Germline V gene data show CDR1 as SGHVS and CDR2 as FQNEAQ. The CDR3 covers 14 residues. In DNA form, the CDR3 reads TGTGCCAGCAGCCTTCGGGACAGCCCGAACGAGCAGTACTTC. Its protein product is CASSLRDSPNEQYF.

The CDR3 loop is CASSPGTSGLVDIQYF. In DNA form, the CDR3 reads TGTGCCAGCAGCCCCGGGACTAGCGGGCTTGTGGACATTCAGTACTTC. The V call is TRBV12-3 or TRBV12-4, the J call TRBJ2-4, with 12 bases fitting TRBD2. The V and J ends lost 6 bases and 8 bases, in that order; junction bases with no gene match: 11. This CDR3 region has 16 residues.

The V gene is TRBV4-1, the J gene TRBJ1-1; TRBD1 aligns across 7 bases. The junction had 8 bases not matched to a gene; V was cut back by 2 bases and J by 8 bases. The CDR3 length is 14 residues. Germline V CDR1 and CDR2: MGHRA, YSYEKL. The CDR3, as DNA: TGCGCCAGCAGCCAACATACAGGGGCCCGAGAAGCTTTCTTT. This gives the protein CASSQHTGAREAFF.

Many counts were recorded for this clonotype. V and J are TRBV7-2 and TRBJ2-7, with D unresolved. Per the germline V gene, CDR1 is SGHTA and CDR2 is FQGNSA. The CDR3 runs 14 residues. The V end lost 0 bases, the J end lost 0 bases, and 6 bases lay between the germline ends. The CDR3 DNA reads as TGTGCCAGCAGCTTAGCTCGGACCTCCTACGAGCAGTACTTC. Residues: CASSLARTSYEQYF.

This clonotype occurred once. A much larger clone sits a single nucleotide away, making a read error possible. V and J are TRBV12-3 or TRBV12-4 and TRBJ1-1; D not certain. The CDR3 contains 12 residues. The DNA for the CDR3 is TGTGCCAGCAGTAGCCAAGGCACTGAAGCTGTCTTT. It encodes CASSSQGTEAVF.

This clonotype was detected a few times. This chain links TRBV5-1 with TRBJ1-1, with 10 bases aligning to TRBD1. The length of the CDR3 is 17 residues. CDR1 and CDR2 (germline): SGHRS, YFSETQ. J lost 1 base, V lost 9 bases, and 15 bases had no gene match. The CDR3, as DNA: TGCGCCACCCCGGGAAGAGACAGGGGGCAGGCGAACACTGAAGCTTTCTTT. This codes for CATPGRDRGQANTEAFF.

The table lists this clonotype with a few counts. V is TRBV7-8 and J is TRBJ2-2; D possibly corresponds to TRBD2 (6 bases). The V end was cut by 6 bases, the J end by 7 bases, with 12 bases between. This CDR3 is built from 13 residues. Germline CDR1 is SGHVS and CDR2 is FQNEAQ. DNA of the CDR3: TGTGCCAGCAGGGAGGGAAATGACGGGGAGCTGTTTTTT. This codes for CASREGNDGELFF.

In regard to this clonotype: A much larger clone sits a single nucleotide away, making a read error possible. The J gene is TRBJ2-1, the V gene TRBV7-3; D might be TRBD1 (6 bases). Trimming left V 5 bases short and J 8 bases short, with 13 bases between. Germline V CDR1 and CDR2: SGHTA, FQGTGA. The CDR3 spans 13 residues. CDR3 amino acids: CASSLVQGDEQFF. The CDR3 DNA sequence: TGTGCCAGCAGCCTGGTACAGGGTGATGAGCAGTTCTTC.

The chain uses TRBV7-2 and TRBJ2-2, with a weak D call TRBD1 (6 bases). CDR1 is SGHTA, CDR2 FQGNSA, per germline. The CDR3 spans 15 residues. Trimming took 2 bases from V and 2 from J, leaving 9 bases between them. The CDR3 reads CASSLTGINTGELFF. CDR3 nucleotides: TGTGCCAGCAGCTTAACAGGGATAAACACCGGGGAGCTGTTTTTT.

This clonotype was counted between two and nine times. The CDR3 nucleotides read TGCGCCAGCAGCTTGCCGCAAAGCAGGGGACATCAGCCCCAGCATTTT. Encoded protein: CASSLPQSRGHQPQHF. The chain has TRBV5-1 and TRBJ1-5; possible D gene TRBD1, 6 bases. The CDR3 covers 16 residues. Deletions cut 1 base from V and 5 bases from J, with 16 bases between. CDR1 is SGHRS and CDR2 is YFSETQ in the germline V gene.

This chain joins TRBV19 and TRBJ1-6; no firm D call. The germline CDR1 and CDR2 sequences are LNHDA and SQIVND (reference sequence). V was shortened by 6 bases and J by 9 bases, with 15 bases between the two germline ends. This CDR3 region has 14 residues. This chain's CDR3 is CASRRAEVGSPLHF. The DNA of the CDR3 is TGTGCCAGTAGACGGGCCGAGGTTGGTTCACCCCTCCACTTT.

This clonotype was counted at least ten times. The genes are TRBV12-3 or TRBV12-4 and TRBJ2-2; TRBD1 matches 7 bases. The trim removed 10 bases at V and 0 bases at J, leaving 2 bases unmatched. The CDR3 length is 13 residues. CDR3 sequence (DNA): TGTGCCATCGGGACAGCGAACACCGGGGAGCTGTTTTTT. Translating gives CAIGTANTGELFF.

The chain uses TRBV6-2 or TRBV6-3 and TRBJ2-7; D may correspond to TRBD1 or TRBD2 (5 bases each). Trimming stripped 0 bases from V and 7 bases from J, with 13 bases between. The germline V gene encodes CDR1 MNHEY and CDR2 SVGEGT. This CDR3 region has 14 residues. The CDR3 protein is CASSYSGRMVEQYF. The CDR3 DNA follows: TGTGCCAGCAGTTACTCGGGACGGATGGTGGAGCAGTACTTC.

This clonotype has ten or more counts. This chain links TRBV7-2 with TRBJ2-5, with TRBD2 matching 7 bases. The CDR3 is 17 amino acids. With 4 bases clipped from V and 4 bases from J, the junction kept 15 bases outside the gene matches. Germline loops: CDR1 SGHTA, CDR2 FQGNSA. The CDR3 loop reads CASSSSVDWRGRETQYF. The CDR3 DNA sequence: TGTGCCAGCAGCTCCTCCGTCGACTGGCGGGGGAGAGAGACCCAGTACTTC.